What follows is one T cell receptor beta chain and its context. What it binds is not known. This record belongs to a study of T cell responses to AZD1222 COVID-19 vaccine. For the study at large: Samples with a second dose at about 4 or about 12 weeks were pooled together. The study's findings and limits: No repertoire was sampled before or during the peak T cell response, only after it. Most donors were white British, females outnumbered males, and clonal diversity was possibly underestimated. Unmutated regions of variants are reportedly targeted by nearly half of spike-specific TCRs.

The table came from immunoSEQ multiplex PCR; TCRdb's copy has only in-frame clones and leaves some out. The sample lists over 100,000 clones, approximately 91% seen once, with roughly a sixth in the top ten. Sequencing used peripheral blood, obtained on day 0 of AZD1222 vaccination. The sequence derives from an adult in good health.

In DNA form, the CDR3 reads TGTGCCAGCAGTTCCCCCGTTGGGGGGAACACCGGGGAGCTGTTTTTT. Encoded protein: CASSSPVGGNTGELFF. The chain has TRBV6-5 and TRBJ2-2; the D call may be TRBD1 or TRBD2 (5 bases each). The germline V and J ends were trimmed by 4 bases and 1 base, with 13 bases remaining between them. Germline values: CDR1 MNHEY, CDR2 SVGAGI. This CDR3 is 16 amino acids long.